This record covers a single T cell receptor beta chain. What it recognizes is unknown. These data belong to a study of Ad26.COV2.S vaccination and SARS-CoV-2 variants. Study overall: In the COV1001 trial, the donor was in the Ad26.COV2.S arm. Points from the study as a whole: In TCR breadth and depth analyses, total T cell responses may have been underestimated.

Method: immunoSEQ multiplex PCR; TCRdb's copy keeps in-frame clones and lacks some. Here the sample spans about 680,000 clones, around 89% being singletons. Treatment of the sample: approximately 18 received Ad26.COV2.S at low or high dose, single or two shots; 5 received placebo; per-sample allocation not given. Specimens were obtained on day 63 following the first vaccine or placebo injection. Ad26.COV2.S expressed prefusion-stabilized spike from the original Wuhan strain. CDR1 SQVTM and CDR2 ANQGSEA come from the germline V gene. The junction had 10 bases not matched to a gene; V was cut back by 6 bases and J by 8 bases. The CDR3 is 13 residues long.

Sample: peripheral blood, taken in a trial of Ad26.COV2.S vaccine versus placebo. V usage is TRBV29-1 and J usage is TRBJ1-2; 9 bases are a match to TRBD1. This TCR came from a person between 18 and 59 years old who received the Ad26.COV2.S COVID-19 vaccine or a placebo. The CDR3 loop reads CSVRWTGVGGYTF. The CDR3 DNA reads TGCAGCGTCCGCTGGACAGGGGTGGGAGGCTACACCTTC.